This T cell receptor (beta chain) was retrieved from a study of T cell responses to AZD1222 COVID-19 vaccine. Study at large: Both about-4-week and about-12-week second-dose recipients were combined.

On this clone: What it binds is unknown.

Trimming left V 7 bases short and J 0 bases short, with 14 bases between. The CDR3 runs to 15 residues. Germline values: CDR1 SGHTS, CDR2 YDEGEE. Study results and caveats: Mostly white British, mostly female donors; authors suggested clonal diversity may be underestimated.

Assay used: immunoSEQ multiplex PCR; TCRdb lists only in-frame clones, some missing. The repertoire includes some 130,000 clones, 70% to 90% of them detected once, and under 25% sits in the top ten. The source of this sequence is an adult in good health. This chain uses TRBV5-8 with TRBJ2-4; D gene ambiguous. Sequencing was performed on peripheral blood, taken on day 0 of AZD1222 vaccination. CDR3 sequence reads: CASAHKAIAKNIQYF. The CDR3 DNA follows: TGTGCCAGCGCTCATAAGGCCATAGCCAAAAACATTCAGTACTTC. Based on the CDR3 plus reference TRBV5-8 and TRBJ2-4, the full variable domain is EAGVTQSPTHLIKTRGQQATLRCSPISGHTSVYWYQQALGLGLQFLLWYDEGEERNRGNFPPRFSGRQFPNYSSELNVNALELEDSALYLCASAHKAIAKNIQYFGAGTRLSVL.